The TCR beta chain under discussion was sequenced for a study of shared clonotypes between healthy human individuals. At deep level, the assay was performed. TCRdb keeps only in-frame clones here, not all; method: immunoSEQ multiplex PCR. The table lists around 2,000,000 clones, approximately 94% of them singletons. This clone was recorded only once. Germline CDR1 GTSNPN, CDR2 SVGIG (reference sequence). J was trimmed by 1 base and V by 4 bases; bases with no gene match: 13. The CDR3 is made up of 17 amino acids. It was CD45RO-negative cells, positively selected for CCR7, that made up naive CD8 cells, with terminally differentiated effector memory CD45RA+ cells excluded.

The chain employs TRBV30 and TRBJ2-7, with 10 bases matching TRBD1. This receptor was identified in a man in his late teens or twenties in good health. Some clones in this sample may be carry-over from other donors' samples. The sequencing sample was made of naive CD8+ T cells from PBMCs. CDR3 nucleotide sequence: TGTGCCTGGACCCCCGGGACAGGGGAGGCGCGGTCCTACGAGCAGTACTTC. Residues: CAWTPGTGEARSYEQYF.